The 24 T cell receptor beta chains listed next were all sequenced from one sample in a study of blood T cell repertoires in COVID-19. Only in-frame clones appear in the TCRdb table, and some are missing; sequencing was by immunoSEQ multiplex PCR. The sample yields about 73,000 clones, more than 70% seen once. The specimen sequenced was peripheral blood. These receptors originate from a man in his 70s with COVID-19, enrolled during active disease.

The chain combines TRBV28 with TRBJ2-2, with 10 bases identical to TRBD2. V lost 3 bases to trimming and J lost 7 bases; unmatched junction nucleotides: 8. The CDR3 extends over 16 amino acids. Germline V lookup: CDR1 MDHEN, CDR2 SYDVKM. DNA for the CDR3: TGTGCCAGCAGTTTTAGTAGCGGGAGGCGTATCGGGGAGCTGTTTTTT. Amino acids: CASSFSSGRRIGELFF.

Only a few counts were recorded for this clone. The chain joins TRBV5-1 to TRBJ2-3, with D maybe TRBD2 (5 bases). V gave up 9 bases and J gave up 2 bases, with 19 bases separating them. This CDR3 region has 15 residues. CDR1 is SGHRS, CDR2 YFSETQ, per germline. The CDR3 loop reads CATQRDSTTTDTQYF. The DNA of the CDR3 is TGCGCCACCCAGAGGGATTCGACGACCACAGATACGCAGTATTTT.

This sequence joins TRBV7-2 and TRBJ2-5; 7 nucleotides align to TRBD2. Germline trimming cut 7 bases from V and 5 bases from J; bases unmatched to any gene: 13. Germline values: CDR1 SGHTA, CDR2 FQGNSA. The CDR3 consists of 15 residues. DNA of the CDR3: TGTGCCAGCACCCCCATCAGCGGGAATAGGGAGACCCAGTACTTC. It specifies CASTPISGNRETQYF.

The chain joins TRBV13 to TRBJ1-4, with D hard to call. The germline V gene has CDR1 PRHDT and CDR2 FYEKMQ (reference sequence). The CDR3 has 15 residues. Between the trimmed V and J ends, which lost 5 bases and 5 bases, there was a span of 15 bases. In DNA, the CDR3 is TGTGCCAGCAGCCCCGCGCCTGCCCACAATGAAAAACTGTTTTTT. Protein product: CASSPAPAHNEKLFF.

This rearrangement joins TRBV5-1 to TRBJ1-1; no reliable D call. CDR1 and CDR2 (germline): SGHRS, YFSETQ. CDR3 length: 14 amino acids. Deletions cut 4 bases from V and 1 base from J, with 11 bases between. The CDR3 sequence is CASSRGDGNTEAFF. The CDR3 nucleotides read TGCGCCAGCAGCCGCGGGGATGGGAACACTGAAGCTTTCTTT.

This clone was seen just once. J is TRBJ2-7 and V is TRBV7-9; 9 bases map to TRBD2. Germline loops: CDR1 SEHNR, CDR2 FQNEAQ (reference sequence). V shed 5 bases, J shed 5 bases, and the junction held 13 bases outside the gene matches. This CDR3 is 16 amino acids long. The DNA for the CDR3 is TGTGCCAGCAGCCCTCCCATAGCGGGAGCGGTGGACGAGCAGTACTTC. It translates to CASSPPIAGAVDEQYF. Full variable domain (missing parts from reference TRBV7-9 and TRBJ2-7): DTGVSQNPRHKITKRGQNVTFRCDPISEHNRLYWYRQTLGQGPEFLTYFQNEAQLEKSRLLSDRFSAERPKGSFSTLEIQRTEQGDSAMYLCASSPPIAGAVDEQYFGPGTRLTVT.

The chain employs TRBV14 and TRBJ1-1; the D is unclear. Germline V CDR1 and CDR2: SGHDN, FVKESK. With 0 bases removed from V and 5 bases from J, the gap between germline ends came to 4 bases. This CDR3 region has 12 residues. CDR3 loop: CASSQDRTEAFF. CDR3 DNA: TGTGCCAGCAGCCAAGATCGGACTGAAGCTTTCTTT.

The V call is TRBV24-1, the J call TRBJ2-1; 10 positions match TRBD2. The length of the CDR3 is 15 residues. CDR1 is KGHDR and CDR2 is SFDVKD in the germline V gene. V was pared by 4 bases and J by 3 bases, with 2 bases of the junction left unmatched. The CDR3 DNA reads as TGTGCCACCAGTGAGAGCGGGAGGGGCTACAATGAGCAGTTCTTC. Its protein is CATSESGRGYNEQFF.

Remarks on this clone: No DNA is shown, since the ends of the CDR3 on it are uncertain; the CDR3 is the one TCRdb lists. The chain is built from TRBV6-2 or TRBV6-3 and TRBJ2-7; the table's D call of TRBD2 was not tested on the DNA. The germline gives CDR1 MNHEY, CDR2 SVGEGT. The CDR3 totals 11 residues, both ends included. The CDR3: CASSSSGEQYF.

The rearrangement links TRBV28 to TRBJ1-2; D not certain. Trimming left V 1 base short and J 3 bases short, with 9 bases between. Germline V gene sequence: CDR1 MDHEN, CDR2 SYDVKM. This CDR3 region has 14 residues. This CDR3 is CASSLFGSDYGYTF. CDR3 coding DNA: TGTGCCAGCAGTTTATTCGGGTCGGACTATGGCTACACCTTC.

The chain is built from TRBV4-3 and TRBJ2-2, with TRBD2 matching 8 bases. The CDR3 contains 17 residues. J gave up 1 base and V 5 bases, and 9 bases lay outside the gene matches. In germline, CDR1 is LGHNA, CDR2 YSLEER. Here the CDR3 reads CASSERAGTRNTGELFF. CDR3 nucleotide sequence: TGCGCCAGCAGCGAAAGAGCCGGGACTAGGAACACCGGGGAGCTGTTTTTT.

The genes are TRBV19 and TRBJ2-4; TRBD1 is a possible D gene (6 bases). Trimming took 8 bases from V and 12 from J, leaving 20 bases between them. Per the germline V gene, CDR1 is LNHDA and CDR2 is SQIVND (reference sequence). The CDR3 consists of 13 residues. CDR3 DNA sequence: TGTGCCAGTGGCAAATCGGAACAGGGAAATCAGTACTTC. This translates into CASGKSEQGNQYF.

The gene calls are TRBV15 and TRBJ1-4; tentative D call: TRBD1 (6 bases). V lost 1 base and J 8 bases, leaving 11 bases between the germline ends. From germline, CDR1 is LNHNV and CDR2 YYDKDF (reference sequence). The CDR3 has 14 amino acids. The CDR3 bases are TGTGCCACCAGCAGAGCACAGGGAAAGGAAAAACTGTTTTTT. Translating it yields CATSRAQGKEKLFF. The full variable domain, with the rest looked up from reference TRBV15 and TRBJ1-4, is DAMVIQNPRYQVTQFGKPVTLSCSQTLNHNVMYWYQQKSSQAPKLLFHYYDKDFNNEADTPDNFQSRRPNTSFCFLDIRSPGLGDTAMYLCATSRAQGKEKLFFGSGTQLSVL.

V is TRBV4-2 and J is TRBJ2-7; TRBD1 might be the D (5 bases). Germline assignment: CDR1 LGHNA and CDR2 YNFKEQ. The V and J ends lost 0 bases and 6 bases respectively, with 12 bases between them. The CDR3 spans 14 residues. In DNA, the CDR3 is TGTGCCAGCAGCCAAGAGAGGCAGGGCTTCGAGCAGTACTTC. Its protein product is CASSQERQGFEQYF.

The chain recombines TRBV15 with TRBJ1-5; TRBD1 is a possible D gene (6 bases). Germline loops: CDR1 LNHNV, CDR2 YYDKDF (reference sequence). With 1 base removed from V and 3 bases from J, the gap between germline ends came to 13 bases. This CDR3 region has 16 residues. This chain's CDR3 is CATSRGLGGTNQPQHF. CDR3 DNA sequence: TGTGCCACCAGCAGAGGTTTAGGGGGTACCAATCAGCCCCAGCATTTT.

V gene TRBV28 combines with J gene TRBJ1-5, with D perhaps matching TRBD1 (5 bases). V gave up 3 bases and J gave up 6 bases, with 15 bases separating them. Germline V CDR1 and CDR2: MDHEN, SYDVKM. This CDR3 is built from 15 residues. CDR3 residues: CASSFRYPGGQPQHF. DNA of the CDR3: TGTGCCAGCAGTTTTAGGTACCCGGGGGGTCAGCCCCAGCATTTT.

The V call is TRBV9, the J call TRBJ1-3, with 7 bases identical to TRBD1. Germline V gene data show CDR1 as SGDLS and CDR2 as YYNGEE. The CDR3 is 16 residues long. V was clipped by 4 bases and J by 0 bases; unmatched bases: 7. CDR3 DNA sequence: TGTGCCAGCAGCCCGGACAGGCTCAGCTCTGGAAACACCATATATTTT. Translation: CASSPDRLSSGNTIYF. Combining the CDR3 with reference TRBV9 and TRBJ1-3 gives the whole variable domain DSGVTQTPKHLITATGQRVTLRCSPRSGDLSVYWYQQSLDQGLQFLIQYYNGEERAKGNILERFSAQQFPDLHSELNLSSLELGDSALYFCASSPDRLSSGNTIYFGEGSWLTVV.

The genes are TRBV2 and TRBJ2-1, with a weak D call TRBD1 (6 bases). The CDR3 is 16 residues long. The germline V and J ends were trimmed by 6 bases and 3 bases, with 18 bases remaining between them. CDR1 SNHLY and CDR2 FYNNEI come from the germline V gene. DNA for the CDR3: TGTGCCAGCAGAGCCGACAGGTCACCTCGCTACAATGAGCAGTTCTTC. Translation gives CASRADRSPRYNEQFF.

The V gene is TRBV28, the J gene TRBJ1-2; 7 bases agree with TRBD1. CDR3 size: 14 residues. V lost 1 base to trimming and J lost 3 bases; unmatched junction nucleotides: 2. CDR1 and CDR2 from the germline V gene are MDHEN and SYDVKM. The DNA for the CDR3 is TGTGCCAGCAGTTTATTGGACAGGTACTATGGCTACACCTTC. It codes for CASSLLDRYYGYTF.

The rearrangement links TRBV29-1 to TRBJ1-5; 8 bases are shared with TRBD1. Germline V CDR1 and CDR2: SQVTM, ANQGSEA. The CDR3 length is 13 residues. Losses at the gene ends were 6 bases for V and 5 bases for J; bases not matched to a gene: 6. The CDR3 here is CSVETGAYQPQHF. The DNA for the CDR3 is TGCAGCGTAGAGACAGGGGCGTATCAGCCCCAGCATTTT.

This clone was detected only a few times. J is TRBJ2-7 and V is TRBV4-2; the match to TRBD1 covers 7 bases. This CDR3 contains 19 residues. V shed 0 bases, J shed 0 bases, and the junction held 14 bases outside the gene matches. Germline assignment: CDR1 LGHNA and CDR2 YNFKEQ. The CDR3 here is CASSQEELGSGQRSYEQYF. The CDR3 DNA reads as TGTGCCAGCAGCCAAGAGGAGTTGGGGTCGGGACAGCGCTCCTACGAGCAGTACTTC.

This clone was observed a handful of times. This chain connects TRBV5-5 to TRBJ1-3; possibly TRBD1 for D (6 bases). The CDR3 spans 13 residues. The germline V gene encodes CDR1 SGHKS and CDR2 YYEKEE (reference sequence). Between the trimmed V and J ends, which lost 4 bases and 9 bases, there was a span of 14 bases. CDR3 nucleotide sequence: TGTGCCAGCAGCCCGGACAGTTTTGTCACCATATATTTT. Its protein product is CASSPDSFVTIYF.

The chain is built from TRBV3-1 (or the pseudogene TRBV3-2) and TRBJ2-3; possible D gene TRBD1, 6 bases. The V end was cut by 7 bases, the J end by 9 bases, with 14 bases between. This CDR3 is 12 amino acids long. Germline CDR1 LGHDT, CDR2 YNNKEL (reference sequence). CDR3 in amino acids: CASTNSRGTQYF. In DNA form, the CDR3 reads TGTGCCAGCACCAATTCCAGGGGAACGCAGTATTTT.

J is TRBJ1-1 and V is TRBV6-6; the D is unclear. The CDR3 loop spans 15 amino acids. V lost 5 bases to trimming and J lost 6 bases, with 19 bases between them. Germline loops: CDR1 MNHNY, CDR2 SVGAGI (reference sequence). As DNA, the CDR3 is TGTGCCAGCAGTCCACCGGCGGACTCCTCCGCTGAAGCTTTCTTT. Protein: CASSPPADSSAEAFF.